This T cell receptor beta chain was found in a study of CD8+CD57+ T cells in acquired aplastic anemia (dated by TCRdb to 2017 to 2018). Some background on the complete study: On average, sorted CD4+ and CD8+ cells yielded 3.2 ug of extracted DNA, with a range of about 0.17 to 27.4 ug. Mean read counts for healthy donor samples were roughly 10 million for CD4+ cells and 11 million to 14 million for CD8+ cells.

Paper-wide results and their limitations: Around 30 CD8+ CDR3 sequences were shared between patients and controls but appeared highly expressed in patients and within their immunodominant clones. Patients and healthy controls showed no significant difference in CD8+ Simpson's diversity (P=0.060).

V is cut by 6 bases and J by 5 bases, and the space between the germline ends is 11 bases. The CDR3 holds 14 amino acids from the cysteine to the phenylalanine. Just CDR3 DNA is preserved here, 42 bases in frame from base 1. For CDR1 and CDR2, the germline V gene (reference sequence) lists LNHNV and YYDKDF. In the study, sorted CD4+ and CD8+ blood T cells from patients with severe aplastic anemia and from healthy subjects underwent deep sequencing of TCR repertoires. Ficoll-Paque density gradient centrifugation was used to isolate peripheral blood mononuclear cells. CD4+ and CD8+ T cells were sorted by FACS or magnetic beads before DNA extraction. On this clonotype itself: Its antigen has not been determined. Per-nucleotide qualities are absent, and no much larger clonotype sits a single base away.

Genomic DNA served as template for TCR beta VDJ combination and CDR3 sequence profiling. An Illumina HiSeq 2000 was the platform used for TCR repertoire sequencing. In the paper's pipeline: Repertoire assessment relied on Simpson's diversity index, CDR3 size and DJ length profiles, and TRBV/TRBJ rearrangement plots. Whichever DNA sequence was most abundant in the deep sequencing data was defined as the immunodominant clone. CDR3 amino acid sequences were checked for sharing between subjects and were compared against published repertoires and the VDJdb database. The public reads were reanalyzed by TCRdb: fastp trimming at Q25, MiXCR alignment, in-frame beta chains only. Rows are unified per CDR3 protein, each entry keeping the most common DNA and genes. The V and J calls were not made by the authors but by TCRdb's processing. The sample data list about 220,000 distinct CDR3 sequences, and approximately 35% of these were observed just once. The ten largest clones take up 1% to 1.3% of the sample.

The V and J genes are TRBV15 and TRBJ1-6; the D gene identity is not certain. This receptor was identified in a human donor in good health, serving as a control. Sequencing was carried out using sorted CD4+, CD8+, or CD8+CD57+ T cells (not recorded which) from PBMCs. Here the CDR3 is given as CATRRTAHNSPLHF. The DNA is TGTGCCACCAGACGGACGGCCCATAATTCACCCCTCCACTTT.